Below, 14 T cell receptor beta chains from the same sample are listed, as sequenced in a study of blood T cell repertoires in COVID-19. Data came from immunoSEQ multiplex PCR; TCRdb stores just in-frame clones and leaves some out. This table holds some 330,000 clones, over 70% found once. The sequenced sample consisted of PBMCs or T cells enriched from blood (not recorded which). The receptor source for this set is a man in his thirties or forties who had recovered from COVID-19.

The chain links TRBV20-1 to TRBJ1-2; maybe TRBD1 (6 bases). CDR1 and CDR2 from the germline V gene are DFQATT and SNEGSKA (reference sequence). V gave up 3 bases and J gave up 4 bases, with 12 bases separating them. The CDR3 runs to 13 residues. The CDR3 reads CSASSGEGYGYTF. DNA for the CDR3: TGCAGTGCTAGTTCAGGGGAGGGCTATGGCTACACCTTC.

In DNA, the CDR3 is TGTGCCAGCAGTGAAGGGGGAGGAGGAGGTGGAGAGCAGTACTTC. Translation: CASSEGGGGGGEQYF. The genes are TRBV6-1 and TRBJ2-7, with D possibly matching TRBD2 (6 bases). There are 15 residues in the CDR3. Deletions cut 1 base from V and 7 bases from J, with 17 bases between. Germline V gene sequence: CDR1 MNHNS, CDR2 SASEGT.

The chain recombines TRBV28 with TRBJ1-5, with D maybe TRBD1 (6 bases). CDR1 is MDHEN, CDR2 SYDVKM, per germline. The germline V and J ends were trimmed by 3 bases and 7 bases, with 10 bases remaining between them. This CDR3 is 13 amino acids long. The CDR3 nucleotides read TGTGCCAGCAGTTTGACAGGTTGGCAGCCCCAGCATTTT. Translated: CASSLTGWQPQHF. The whole variable domain, remainder taken from reference TRBV28 and TRBJ1-5, is DVKVTQSSRYLVKRTGEKVFLECVQDMDHENMFWYRQDPGLGLRLIYFSYDVKMKEKGDIPEGYSVSREKKERFSLILESASTNQTSMYLCASSLTGWQPQHFGDGTRLSIL.

This rearrangement joins TRBV5-1 to TRBJ1-2, with D maybe TRBD1 (6 bases). CDR1 is SGHRS, CDR2 YFSETQ, per germline. V was clipped by 1 base and J by 6 bases, with 13 bases between them. The CDR3 spans 14 residues. As DNA, the CDR3 is TGCGCCAGCAGCTTGCGGACAGAAGATGATGGCTACACCTTC. Translation gives CASSLRTEDDGYTF.

J is TRBJ1-5 and V is TRBV19, with 7 bases identical to TRBD1. There are 15 residues in the CDR3. The V gene end was trimmed by 4 bases and the J gene end by 2 bases; junction bases not matched to a gene: 5. The germline V gene encodes CDR1 LNHDA and CDR2 SQIVND (reference sequence). CDR3 nucleotide sequence: TGTGCCAGTAGTAATGAAGACAGGGGCAATCAGCCCCAGCATTTT. It specifies CASSNEDRGNQPQHF.

The chain couples TRBV5-6 to TRBJ2-5; 8 bases are shared with TRBD1. Germline V gene sequence: CDR1 SGHDT, CDR2 YYEEEE. J was trimmed by 5 bases and V by 5 bases; bases with no gene match: 5. The CDR3 totals 13 residues. The CDR3: CASRTGGFETQYF. CDR3 nucleotides: TGTGCCAGCAGAACAGGGGGTTTCGAGACCCAGTACTTC.

J is TRBJ2-2 and V is TRBV5-1, with D perhaps matching TRBD1 (6 bases). The V end was cut by 4 bases, the J end by 6 bases, with 10 bases between. Germline-derived CDR1 and CDR2 are SGHRS and YFSETQ. CDR3 length: 13 amino acids. This CDR3 is CASSVPGAGELFF. In nucleotides, the CDR3 is TGCGCCAGCAGCGTACCAGGGGCCGGGGAGCTGTTTTTT.

The chain links TRBV7-2 to TRBJ2-7, with a possible D match to TRBD2 (5 bases). Germline values: CDR1 SGHTA, CDR2 FQGNSA. Trimming removed 5 bases from V and 1 base from J, with 12 bases in between. CDR3 length: 14 amino acids. Written as DNA, the CDR3 is TGTGCCAGCAGCACAACTAGAGATTCCTACGAGCAGTACTTC. Translated: CASSTTRDSYEQYF. The full variable domain, completed using reference TRBV7-2 and TRBJ2-7, is GAGVSQSPSNKVTEKGKDVELRCDPISGHTALYWYRQSLGQGLEFLIYFQGNSAPDKSGLPSDRFSAERTGGSVSTLTIQRTQQEDSAVYLCASSTTRDSYEQYFGPGTRLTVT.

The chain employs TRBV30 and TRBJ2-3; D is perhaps TRBD1 (6 bases). With 0 bases removed from V and 3 bases from J, the gap between germline ends came to 10 bases. The CDR3 is 14 residues long. CDR1 is GTSNPN, CDR2 SVGIG, per germline (reference sequence). The CDR3 protein is CAWSVGRGTDTQYF. The CDR3 DNA reads TGTGCCTGGAGTGTTGGAAGGGGGACAGATACGCAGTATTTT.

The genes are TRBV6-1 and TRBJ1-2; D unclear. The V gene lost 3 bases and the J gene lost 0 bases, with 8 bases spanning the gap. The CDR3 runs to 14 residues. Germline values: CDR1 MNHNS, CDR2 SASEGT. This CDR3 reads CASSERAANYGYTF. The CDR3 DNA follows: TGTGCCAGCAGTGAGCGAGCGGCTAACTATGGCTACACCTTC.

J is TRBJ1-5 and V is TRBV19, with TRBD1 matching 11 bases. The CDR3 is 16 residues long. The germline CDR1 and CDR2 sequences are LNHDA and SQIVND (reference sequence). Trimming at V came to 7 bases and at J to 0 bases, leaving 5 bases not matched to a gene. DNA of the CDR3: TGTGCCAGTAAGGACAGGGGGCGGGATAGCAATCAGCCCCAGCATTTT. It codes for CASKDRGRDSNQPQHF.

The V call is TRBV7-6, the J call TRBJ1-1, with D unclear. The CDR3 extends over 16 amino acids. The V gene's germline CDR1 is SGHVS and CDR2 FNYEAQ. Deletions cut 3 bases from V and 5 bases from J, with 19 bases between. Here the CDR3 reads CASSFGPGIRWTEAFF. The DNA for the CDR3 is TGTGCCAGCAGCTTCGGTCCGGGGATCCGGTGGACTGAAGCTTTCTTT.

This clone has just a few counts. This chain joins TRBV6-6 and TRBJ1-2; TRBD1 matches at 9 bases. The V gene's germline CDR1 is MNHNY and CDR2 SVGAGI (reference sequence). The CDR3 has 17 amino acids. Germline trimming cut 5 bases from V and 2 bases from J; bases unmatched to any gene: 12. CDR3 sequence: CASSPAGTGTGNYGYTF. The CDR3 DNA sequence: TGTGCCAGCAGTCCCGCCGGGACAGGGACGGGCAACTATGGCTACACCTTC.

J is TRBJ2-6 and V is TRBV27; D is ambiguous. CDR3 length: 15 amino acids. V shed 5 bases and J shed 1 base, with 9 bases lying between them. CDR1 is MNHEY and CDR2 is SMNVEV in the germline V gene (reference sequence). The CDR3 here is CASSPDVSGANVLTF. The CDR3 nucleotides read TGTGCCAGCAGTCCAGATGTGTCTGGGGCCAACGTCCTGACTTTC.